The rows below give T cell receptor beta chains drawn from one sample of a study of T cells after posttransplantation cyclophosphamide. TCRdb's copy holds only in-frame clones and misses some; the assay was immunoSEQ multiplex PCR. The table includes roughly 20,000 clones, roughly 90% detected once. The sequencing used PBMCs, collected after an allogeneic stem cell transplant with a calcineurin inhibitor and methotrexate. These receptors were collected from a female patient aged 45 to 65 who received an allogeneic stem cell transplant from an unrelated donor, was CMV-positive, and had chronic GVHD only. These T cells may partly come from the graft donor. The conserved cysteine and the conserved F or W are not part of the CDR3 here. The D gene is left open where the match is weak.

TRBV7-9	TRBJ2-3	TRBD2	ASSSPAGVSDTQY
TRBV28	TRBJ1-5	.	ASSRPGGNGNQPQH
TRBV2	TRBJ2-3	TRBD2	ASSVGLEPTDTQY
TRBV14	TRBJ1-1	.	ASSQHPITGRNTEAF
TRBV7-2	TRBJ2-2	.	ASSPRFMISTGELF
TRBV11-3	TRBJ2-2	TRBD1	ASSYRGFGELF
TRBV30	TRBJ1-5	.	AWSLGVRGNQPQH
TRBV29-1	TRBJ1-1	TRBD1	SVPGRTGGTEAF
TRBV6-6	TRBJ2-3	.	ASSPSETSTDTQY
TRBV4-1	TRBJ2-6	TRBD1	ASSQDRQGLSGANVLT
TRBV27	TRBJ2-7	.	ASSFYPSHEQY
TRBV5-1	TRBJ2-5	.	ASSPRSREKETQY
TRBV7-2	TRBJ1-1	.	ASSLVSYRDTPEAF
TRBV19	TRBJ1-6	TRBD1	ASSTPDRGNSPLH
TRBV4-1	TRBJ2-7	.	ASSHSLTGSYEQY
TRBV28	TRBJ1-2	TRBD1	ASAPGTGYIYGYT
TRBV6-4	TRBJ2-5	.	ASSPTGQETQY
TRBV6-6	TRBJ1-5	TRBD1	ASRTTGTGAQPQH
TRBV28	TRBJ2-7	.	ASSSGAYEQY
TRBV11-2	TRBJ2-3	.	ASSLIGAGDTQY
TRBV18	TRBJ2-5	TRBD2	ASSPIAGLETQY
TRBV5-1	TRBJ2-7	.	ASSFGDSGDEQY
TRBV27	TRBJ1-1	TRBD1	ASTSVPGQGATEAF
TRBV28	TRBJ2-4	.	ASSDANRASDAKNIQY
TRBV5-4	TRBJ2-3	TRBD2	ASSLAVSGSTDTQY
TRBV9	TRBJ1-3	.	ASSVGEGPGENTIY
TRBV6-6	TRBJ1-5	.	ASSWSGNQPQH
TRBV9	TRBJ1-6	TRBD1	ASSVAVLTGDSPLH
TRBV7-9	TRBJ2-7	.	ASSDLDTTRDEQY
TRBV30	TRBJ1-4	.	AWGWGGEKLF
TRBV5-4	TRBJ2-3	TRBD1	ASSRGRDRGRDTQY
TRBV7-2	TRBJ2-3	.	ASSLTLFSTDTQY
TRBV6-1	TRBJ1-5	TRBD1	ASSESHRGPNQPQH
TRBV5-1	TRBJ1-2	TRBD1	ASSFTGTGGYGYT
TRBV20-1	.	.	SALGAVEQY
TRBV7-9	TRBJ1-2	.	ASSLRENYGYT
TRBV28	TRBJ1-1	TRBD1	ASKGTGAGTEAF
TRBV28	TRBJ2-7	.	ASSLVGLTYEQY
TRBV5-4	TRBJ2-1	.	ASSLSPVSSYNEQF
TRBV19	TRBJ1-5	TRBD1	ASTQGAGSNQPQH
TRBV30	TRBJ1-5	.	AWSWQSNQPQH
TRBV5-4	TRBJ2-7	TRBD2	ASSPTSATYEQY
TRBV5-1	TRBJ2-7	.	ASSLAAYEQY
TRBV2	TRBJ2-3	.	ASSEGRGDTQY
TRBV7-3	TRBJ2-2	.	ASSIMANTGELF
TRBV19	TRBJ2-1	.	ASSSILGEQF
TRBV27	TRBJ2-2	TRBD2	ASSLRLAGGSGELF
TRBV18	TRBJ2-7	TRBD1	ASSLGQGPYEQY